A selection of T cell receptor beta chains follows, all from one sample in a study of human T cells and chemical hapten exposure. TCRdb fed the RACE reads into MiXCR, producing one record per CDR3 protein. The data show under 130,000 distinct CDR3 sequences, less than 40% seen once. The material was whole blood, obtained in connection with sensitization to the hapten diphenylcyclopropenone (DPC). The receptors originated from a man aged 35-49 years with alopecia areata. Some clones in this sample may be carry-over from other donors' samples. The CDR3 runs from the conserved cysteine through the conserved F or W. Fields, in order: V gene, D gene, clone size, J gene, CDR3 protein, CDR3 DNA. A D gene is named only where the DNA matches it firmly. Clone size is given for some rows only: seen once, a few or many times, or a class if the clone is expanded.

TRBV12-3/TRBV12-4	TRBD1	few	TRBJ1-5	CASSSGTGNNQPQHF	TGTGCCAGCAGTTCAGGGACAGGCAATAATCAGCCCCAGCATTTT
TRBV4-3	.	few	TRBJ2-3	CASSQEALVVTDTQYF	TGCGCCAGCAGCCAAGAAGCGCTAGTAGTAACAGATACGCAGTATTTT
TRBV9	.	few	TRBJ2-5	CASSVGSGTGGETQYF	TGTGCCAGCAGCGTAGGATCCGGGACCGGGGGTGAGACCCAGTACTTC
TRBV27	TRBD1	few	TRBJ1-2	CASKGADYGYTF	TGTGCCAGCAAGGGGGCTGACTATGGCTACACCTTC
TRBV6-2/TRBV6-3	.	.	TRBJ2-3	CASTSRADTQYF	TGTGCCAGCACCTCCAGGGCAGATACGCAGTATTTT
TRBV12-3/TRBV12-4	TRBD1	.	TRBJ1-5	CASRGTAQPQHF	TGTGCCAGCAGGGGGACAGCTCAGCCCCAGCATTTT
TRBV25-1	.	.	TRBJ2-3	CASSASGGGPGATDTQYF	TGTGCCAGCAGTGCTTCAGGGGGAGGGCCCGGTGCCACAGATACGCAGTATTTT
TRBV15	.	.	TRBJ1-2	CATSRPDSNYGYTF	TGTGCCACCAGCAGACCTGACAGTAACTATGGCTACACCTTC
TRBV4-1	.	.	TRBJ1-1	CASSQDGFGANTEAFF	TGCGCCAGCAGCCAAGATGGGTTTGGCGCGAACACTGAAGCTTTCTTT
TRBV11-2	TRBD1	.	TRBJ2-2	CASSLGGQGIGELFF	TGTGCCAGCAGCTTAGGAGGACAGGGGATCGGGGAGCTGTTTTTT
TRBV6-5	.	few	TRBJ2-3	CASSYLGLPGDTQYF	TGTGCCAGCAGTTACTTAGGACTCCCCGGGGATACGCAGTATTTT
TRBV11-3	.	.	TRBJ2-3	CASSQAGDTQYF	TGTGCCAGCAGCCAGGCGGGAGATACGCAGTATTTT
TRBV6-2/TRBV6-3	.	.	TRBJ2-4	CASSYSSGPQYF	TGTGCCAGCAGTTACTCGTCGGGGCCCCAGTACTTC
TRBV20-1	TRBD2	few	TRBJ2-7	CSARDSFVGGSSYEQYF	TGCAGTGCTAGAGATAGTTTTGTGGGAGGGAGCTCCTACGAGCAGTACTTC
TRBV7-9	.	few	TRBJ2-5	CASSLGCRETQYF	TGTGCCAGCAGCTTAGGCTGTCGAGAGACCCAGTACTTC
TRBV3-1	.	.	TRBJ2-7	CASSQEGLSEQYF	TGTGCCAGCAGCCAAGAAGGGTTGAGCGAGCAGTACTTC
TRBV7-2	.	.	TRBJ2-4	CASSLSTGIAKNIQYF	TGTGCCAGCAGCCTAAGTACAGGGATAGCCAAAAACATTCAGTACTTC